Shown below are 4 T cell receptor beta chains from a single sample sequenced in a study of shared T cell receptors in the human thymus. This table comes from immunoSEQ multiplex PCR, and its TCRdb copy is limited to in-frame clones, with some not included. The data hold about 710,000 clones, with around 87% observed a single time. A further study also used this sample, focusing on human thymus T cells.

Source material: thymocytes. The receptors shown here come from a boy in the first two years of life with a congenital heart defect.

This chain joins TRBV4-3 and TRBJ2-5; no clear D gene. The assigned J gene may be wrong: the sequence end matches TRBJ2-7 better. This CDR3 comprises 14 residues. Germline V gives CDR1 LGHNA, CDR2 YSLEER. The CDR3 loop reads CASSQESGFYEQYF. CDR3 in DNA: TGCGCCAGCAGCCAAGAATCCGGGTTCTACGAGCAGTACTTC.

The chain couples TRBV4-3 to TRBJ2-3; 9 bases align to TRBD2. The trim removed 0 bases at V and 6 bases at J, leaving 7 bases unmatched. This CDR3 region has 16 residues. CDR1 and CDR2 from the germline V gene are LGHNA and YSLEER. The CDR3, as DNA: TGCGCCAGCAGCCAAGATGGCGGGGGGGCCGGGGATACGCAGTATTTT. Translated, it gives CASSQDGGGAGDTQYF.

DNA of the CDR3: TGCGCCAGCAGCCCACCGGGTCAATTCATTCAGTACTTC. This codes for CASSPPGQFIQYF. This chain joins TRBV5-1 and TRBJ2-4, with D unclear. Trimming left V 4 bases short and J 9 bases short, with 14 bases between. Looked up from germline, CDR1 is SGHRS and CDR2 is YFSETQ. This CDR3 has 13 amino acids.

This chain links TRBV12-5 with TRBJ2-5; 7 nucleotides align to TRBD2. J gave up 1 base and V 0 bases, and 11 bases lay outside the gene matches. The germline CDR1 and CDR2 sequences are LGHNT and FRNRAP. The CDR3 is 18 residues long. The CDR3 is CASGLVPGGRSLQETQYF. In DNA form, the CDR3 reads TGTGCTAGTGGTTTGGTACCGGGAGGTAGGAGCCTCCAAGAGACCCAGTACTTC.